The 21 T cell receptor beta chains given below trace back to one sample, sequenced in a study of T cell repertoires and HLA-DP antigens (dated by TCRdb to the late 2010s). Receptor amplification or capture employed the immunoSEQ multiplex PCR assay. TCRdb stores this immuneACCESS table with in-frame sequences only. Part of the clones is absent; in the studies checked, under half of the shortfall reflects unresolved V genes, and no reason is known for the rest. Recorded for this sample are about 110,000 clones; almost 95% of them occurred a single time. The ten largest make up 0.25% to 0.3% of the sample. These receptors are not linked to any known antigen. Sequenced: CD4+ T cells from PBMCs. These TCRs come from a woman younger than 30 in good health and CMV-seronegative.

A word on this clone: The identical CDR3 is also encoded by other nucleotide sequences in the sample. The chain links TRBV2 to TRBJ1-2, with D perhaps TRBD1 (6 bases). Trimming took 0 bases from V and 8 from J, leaving 7 bases between them. This CDR3 region has 12 residues. The germline V gene encodes CDR1 SNHLY and CDR2 FYNNEI. This CDR3 is CASSEAQGGYTF. The DNA of the CDR3 is TGTGCCAGCAGTGAAGCGCAGGGGGGCTACACCTTC.

V and J are TRBV19 and TRBJ1-1; D uncertain. CDR3 size: 13 residues. CDR1 and CDR2 (germline): LNHDA, SQIVND (reference sequence). V was shortened by 6 bases and J by 0 bases, with 8 bases between the two germline ends. The CDR3 bases are TGTGCCAGTAGCAGGTGGGTGAACACTGAAGCTTTCTTT. Protein: CASSRWVNTEAFF.

V usage is TRBV7-2 and J usage is TRBJ2-1; 7 bases match TRBD1. CDR3 length equals 17 residues. Germline loops: CDR1 SGHTA, CDR2 FQGNSA. Trimming took 2 bases from V and 4 from J; bases not matched to a gene: 11. CDR3 DNA: TGTGCCAGCAGCTTACCCGCTCCGGGACAGCCGTACAATGAGCAGTTCTTC. It specifies CASSLPAPGQPYNEQFF.

The chain carries TRBV9 and TRBJ2-7; 7 nucleotides line up with TRBD1. In germline, CDR1 is SGDLS, CDR2 YYNGEE. The CDR3 is made up of 14 amino acids. V was pared by 0 bases and J by 3 bases, with 3 bases of the junction left unmatched. CDR3: CASSVGAGGYEQYF. The CDR3 DNA reads as TGTGCCAGCAGCGTAGGGGCAGGGGGCTACGAGCAGTACTTC. The full variable domain, completed using reference TRBV9 and TRBJ2-7, is DSGVTQTPKHLITATGQRVTLRCSPRSGDLSVYWYQQSLDQGLQFLIQYYNGEERAKGNILERFSAQQFPDLHSELNLSSLELGDSALYFCASSVGAGGYEQYFGPGTRLTVT.

The chain links TRBV7-2 to TRBJ1-5; D is unresolved. Deletions cut 1 base from V and 6 bases from J, with 7 bases between. The CDR3 covers 13 residues. CDR1 is SGHTA, CDR2 FQGNSA, per germline. The CDR3 is CASSLGVGQPQHF. The CDR3 DNA follows: TGTGCCAGCAGCTTAGGAGTCGGTCAGCCCCAGCATTTT.

The chain carries TRBV7-2 and TRBJ2-7; D possibly corresponds to TRBD1 (5 bases). This CDR3 has 15 residues. Germline values: CDR1 SGHTA, CDR2 FQGNSA. V dropped 1 base and J dropped 0 bases, with 10 bases sitting between them. The CDR3 protein is CASSLGGPSSYEQYF. CDR3 coding DNA: TGTGCCAGCAGCTTAGGGGGCCCTAGCTCCTACGAGCAGTACTTC.

DNA of the CDR3: TGTGCCAGCAGGGGCATTAGAGGATCAACTAATGAAAAACTGTTTTTT. Amino acids: CASRGIRGSTNEKLFF. The V call is TRBV19, the J call TRBJ1-4; a weak D match, TRBD1 (6 bases). V was cut by 9 bases and J by 0 bases, with 17 bases left in between. The germline V gene encodes CDR1 LNHDA and CDR2 SQIVND (reference sequence). This CDR3 region has 16 residues.

The gene calls are TRBV11-2 and TRBJ2-5, with unresolved D. V was cut by 1 base and J by 0 bases, with 3 bases left in between. This CDR3 has 13 amino acids. Germline V gene lookup returns CDR1 SGHAT and CDR2 FQNNGV. The DNA of the CDR3 is TGTGCCAGCAGCTTAGGGCACCAAGAGACCCAGTACTTC. Its protein product is CASSLGHQETQYF.

This chain uses TRBV7-2 with TRBJ2-3; TRBD2 aligns across 9 bases. Germline loops: CDR1 SGHTA, CDR2 FQGNSA. The junction had 3 bases not matched to a gene; V was cut back by 2 bases and J by 0 bases. This CDR3 comprises 16 residues. The CDR3 here is CASSLYTSGSTDTQYF. The CDR3 DNA reads as TGTGCCAGCAGCTTATATACTAGCGGGAGCACAGATACGCAGTATTTT.

The V and J genes are TRBV29-1 and TRBJ2-1; D is ambiguous. CDR1 and CDR2 from the germline V gene are SQVTM and ANQGSEA. The ends were cut back, 3 bases at V and 0 bases at J, with 9 bases in the middle. The CDR3 spans 14 residues. The CDR3 DNA sequence: TGCAGCGTTGACAGGCACAGCTCCTACAATGAGCAGTTCTTC. Its translation: CSVDRHSSYNEQFF.

The rearrangement links TRBV2 to TRBJ2-3, with 8 bases matching TRBD2. The trim removed 4 bases at V and 4 bases at J, leaving 7 bases unmatched. This CDR3 contains 15 residues. Germline V gene data show CDR1 as SNHLY and CDR2 as FYNNEI. The chain's CDR3 is CASSVAGSPADTQYF. The CDR3 region has the DNA TGTGCCAGCAGTGTAGCGGGGTCGCCCGCAGATACGCAGTATTTT.

This chain connects TRBV7-3 to TRBJ1-2, with a tentative D call TRBD1 (6 bases). V lost 1 base, J lost 6 bases, and 9 bases lay in between. Germline V CDR1 and CDR2: SGHTA, FQGTGA. This CDR3 spans 13 amino acids. CDR3 amino acids: CASSLNRDNGYTF. The CDR3, as DNA: TGTGCCAGCAGCTTAAACAGGGACAATGGCTACACCTTC.

The J gene is TRBJ2-1, the V gene TRBV19; D not resolved. The V end lost 6 bases, the J end lost 8 bases, and 14 bases lay between the germline ends. Per germline, CDR1 LNHDA and CDR2 SQIVND (reference sequence). This CDR3 has 13 residues. The CDR3 sequence is CASRLMALDEQFF. For the CDR3, the DNA is TGTGCCAGTAGACTCATGGCCCTCGATGAGCAGTTCTTC.

V and J are TRBV9 and TRBJ2-7; TRBD2 agrees at 7 bases. The germline V gene has CDR1 SGDLS and CDR2 YYNGEE. CDR3 length: 14 amino acids. The V and J ends lost 1 base and 3 bases, in that order; junction bases with no gene match: 4. As DNA, the CDR3 is TGTGCCAGCAGCGTATCTAGCGGTAACTACGAGCAGTACTTC. This encodes CASSVSSGNYEQYF.

This clone was recorded a few times. The chain recombines TRBV5-1 with TRBJ1-5, with D possibly matching TRBD1 (5 bases). The germline CDR1 and CDR2 sequences are SGHRS and YFSETQ. V lost 0 bases and J lost 3, with 7 bases in between. This CDR3 comprises 14 residues. The CDR3 DNA reads as TGCGCCAGCAGCTTGGAAGGGGTCAATCAGCCCCAGCATTTT. It translates to CASSLEGVNQPQHF.

The chain recombines TRBV7-9 with TRBJ2-5, with D possibly TRBD1 on 5 matching bases. V was shortened by 2 bases and J by 1 base, with 11 bases between the two germline ends. The germline V gene encodes CDR1 SEHNR and CDR2 FQNEAQ (reference sequence). This CDR3 comprises 15 residues. CDR3 DNA: TGTGCCAGCAGCTTATCTGGACACCCCCAAGAGACCCAGTACTTC. Translation: CASSLSGHPQETQYF.

This chain connects TRBV9 to TRBJ2-2; no reliable D call. From germline, CDR1 is SGDLS and CDR2 YYNGEE. There are 14 residues in the CDR3. V shed 2 bases and J shed 3 bases, with 8 bases lying between them. The CDR3 protein is CASSVDTYTGELFF. The CDR3 nucleotides read TGTGCCAGCAGCGTTGACACTTACACCGGGGAGCTGTTTTTT.

The rearrangement uses TRBV5-8 and TRBJ1-5, with D uncertain. This CDR3 region has 15 residues. The V gene lost 4 bases and the J gene lost 3 bases, with 14 bases spanning the gap. Germline loops: CDR1 SGHTS, CDR2 YDEGEE. In DNA form, the CDR3 reads TGTGCCAGCAGCCTAGCGGGAATCTACAATCAGCCCCAGCATTTT. Translated, it gives CASSLAGIYNQPQHF.

In DNA, the CDR3 is TGTGCCAGCAGCTTGCGGTGGGGTGGGGAACAGCCCCAGCATTTT. Translated, it gives CASSLRWGGEQPQHF. The V call is TRBV5-5, the J call TRBJ1-5; D is unresolved. This CDR3 comprises 15 residues. The V end was cut by 1 base, the J end by 7 bases, with 15 bases between. Germline V gene lookup returns CDR1 SGHKS and CDR2 YYEKEE (reference sequence). Looking up the rest from reference TRBV5-5 and TRBJ1-5 gives the full variable domain: DAGVTQSPTHLIKTRGQQVTLRCSPISGHKSVSWYQQVLGQGPQFIFQYYEKEERGRGNFPDRFSARQFPNYSSELNVNALLLGDSALYLCASSLRWGGEQPQHFGDGTRLSIL.

The V call is TRBV28, the J call TRBJ2-2, with TRBD1 as a possible D gene (5 bases). The CDR3 length is 20 residues. Trimming removed 6 bases from V and 5 bases from J, with 31 bases in between. The germline gives CDR1 MDHEN, CDR2 SYDVKM. CDR3 loop: CASRPIPYFRTLEFTGELFF. The CDR3 region has the DNA TGTGCCAGCAGACCAATACCTTACTTTAGGACATTAGAATTTACCGGGGAGCTGTTTTTT.

This chain joins TRBV18 and TRBJ1-5; 12 bases align to TRBD1. V lost 1 base and J lost 6; bases outside the gene matches: 4. CDR1 and CDR2 (germline): KGHSH, LQKENI. The CDR3 spans 16 residues. DNA of the CDR3: TGTGCCAGCTCACCACTAGGGACAGGGGGCGGTCAGCCCCAGCATTTT. Translation gives CASSPLGTGGGQPQHF.